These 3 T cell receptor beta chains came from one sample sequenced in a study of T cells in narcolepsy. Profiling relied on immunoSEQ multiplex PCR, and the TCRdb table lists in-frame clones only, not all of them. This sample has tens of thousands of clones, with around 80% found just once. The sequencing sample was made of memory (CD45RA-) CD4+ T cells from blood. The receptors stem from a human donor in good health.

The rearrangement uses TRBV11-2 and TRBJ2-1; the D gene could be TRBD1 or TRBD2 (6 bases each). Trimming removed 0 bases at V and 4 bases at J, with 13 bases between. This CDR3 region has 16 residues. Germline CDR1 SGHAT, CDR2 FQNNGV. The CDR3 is CASSLEGGTRYNEQFF. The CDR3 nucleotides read TGTGCCAGCAGCTTAGAAGGCGGGACAAGATACAATGAGCAGTTCTTC.

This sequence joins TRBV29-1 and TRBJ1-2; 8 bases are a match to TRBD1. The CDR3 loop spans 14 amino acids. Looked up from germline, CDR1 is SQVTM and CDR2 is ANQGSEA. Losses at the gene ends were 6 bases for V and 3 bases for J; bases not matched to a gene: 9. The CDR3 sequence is CSVSGQGADYGYTF. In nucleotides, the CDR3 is TGCAGCGTGTCGGGGCAGGGGGCGGACTATGGCTACACCTTC.

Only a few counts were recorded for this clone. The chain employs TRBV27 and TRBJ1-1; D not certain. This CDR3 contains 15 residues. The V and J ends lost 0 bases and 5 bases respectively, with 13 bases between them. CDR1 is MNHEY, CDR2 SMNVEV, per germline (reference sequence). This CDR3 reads CASSLSQVLRTEAFF. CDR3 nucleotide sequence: TGTGCCAGCAGTTTATCTCAGGTACTCAGGACTGAAGCTTTCTTT.